The rows below give T cell receptor beta chains drawn from one sample of a study of beta chain features in type 1 diabetes. Generated by immunoSEQ multiplex PCR, the TCRdb table keeps only in-frame clones and is missing some. In the table there are over 700,000 clones, about a sixth of which are singletons. Sequences were obtained from naive CD4+ T cells from blood. The receptors stem from a woman under 30 in good health. Each CDR3 is given with its conserved first and last residue.

V gene,CDR3 protein
TRBV5-1,CASGLAGLEETQYF
TRBV5-1,CASSLTAAGVGETQYF
TRBV7-8,CASSSGRSSQETQYF
TRBV7-8,CASSLGTSSNQPQHF
TRBV7-2,CASSSRQRRLYGYTF
TRBV9,CASSALTAAGELFF
TRBV18,CASSPNLRSSYNEQFF
TRBV11-2,CASSTPGLSSYNEQFF
TRBV28,CASSSIAGEPYEQYF
TRBV7-2,CASSLATDRYEQYF
TRBV18,CASSPPGWRETTDTQYF
TRBV9,CASSVARGSDTQYF
TRBV11-2,CASTHWGLEQFF
TRBV19,CASNTPGLSRDYTF
TRBV9,CASSPPPSGYNEQFF
TRBV27,CASSLLGTIESHERYF
TRBV18,CASSLSGTQYF
TRBV2,CASSEDLADYEQYF
TRBV7-2,CASSPGLANREQFF
TRBV7-9,CASSRNVNTQYF
TRBV6-6,CASRVDAGVGETQYF
TRBV2,CASSVGRNSDTQYF
TRBV28,CASSQESSYNEQFF
TRBV28,CAGGPSGRSYEQYF
TRBV5-1,CASSPPVIAGGYNEQFF